The 3 T cell receptor beta chains below come from one sample, sequenced in a study of early T cells in non-severe SARS-CoV-2 infection. Using its own MiXCR run on the 5' RACE reads, TCRdb lists one record per CDR3 protein. Of about 56,000 distinct CDR3 sequences in the sample, approximately 10% were seen once. The sequenced sample consisted of whole blood. The source is an adult who was a healthcare worker with PCR-confirmed SARS-CoV-2 infection or an uninfected control (not recorded which).

In the case of this clonotype: A junction boundary mismatches the germline segment, possibly from a read error. The CDR3 DNA is TGCAGTGCTACGGATCAAAATTACGCGCAGTACTTC. This sequence encodes CSATDQNYAQYF. The chain recombines TRBV20-1 with TRBJ2-7; D not certain. The germline V gene has CDR1 DFQATT and CDR2 SNEGSKA (reference sequence). The CDR3 totals 12 residues.

The sample holds one count of this clonotype. The chain is built from TRBV20-1 and TRBJ2-2; the D call may be TRBD1 or TRBD2 (5 bases each). V was pared by 5 bases and J by 0 bases, with 7 bases between. The CDR3 extends over 13 amino acids. The germline V gene encodes CDR1 DFQATT and CDR2 SNEGSKA (reference sequence). CDR3 nucleotide sequence: TGCAGTGCTGGGGACCCGAACACCGGGGAGCTGTTTTTT. This encodes CSAGDPNTGELFF.

The chain has TRBV29-1 and TRBJ1-1, with D possibly matching TRBD1 (6 bases). V lost 6 bases and J lost 4, with 12 bases in between. The CDR3 is made up of 12 amino acids. In germline, CDR1 is SQVTM, CDR2 ANQGSEA. For the CDR3, the DNA is TGCAGCGTGGGTACAGGGCCCACTGAAGCTTTCTTT. Translated: CSVGTGPTEAFF.